The rows below give T cell receptor beta chains drawn from one sample of a study of T cell changes during pregnancy in multiple sclerosis. Only in-frame clones appear in the TCRdb table, and some are missing; sequencing was by immunoSEQ multiplex PCR. Altogether over 50,000 clones are present, about 88% being singletons, with the ten largest covering around 0.4%. This sample comprised CD4+ T cells from peripheral blood mononuclear cells, obtained in the third trimester of pregnancy. The receptors were sampled from a female donor with multiple sclerosis, enrolled in a pregnancy study. The CDR3 runs from the conserved cysteine through the conserved F or W. A D gene is named only where the DNA matches it firmly. Clone size is stated in some rows and not others, as once, few, many or a class when expanded.

. 12 TRBJ2-5 . TRBV7-9 TGTGCCAGCAGCCCCTTGGGCGAGACCCAGTACTTC CASSPLGETQYF
. 12 TRBJ1-2 few TRBV6-5 TGTGCCAGCACCTACCAGGGGTTTGGCTACACCTTC CASTYQGFGYTF
. 17 TRBJ1-5 . TRBV7-2 TGTGCCAGCAGCTTAGCGTGGGGGGGGGATAGCAATCAGCCCCAGCATTTT CASSLAWGGDSNQPQHF
TRBD1 13 TRBJ2-5 . TRBV30 TGTGCCTGGAAAGGACAGGGGGCGGAGACCCAGTACTTC CAWKGQGAETQYF
TRBD1 12 TRBJ2-1 . TRBV19 TGTGCCAGCAGACAGGGGGGCAATGAGCAGTTCTTC CASRQGGNEQFF
. 16 TRBJ1-6 . TRBV6-1 TGTGCCAGCAGTGAACAGGGGAGCTCCTATAATTCACCCCTCCACTTT CASSEQGSSYNSPLHF
TRBD1 13 TRBJ1-3 . TRBV14 TGTGCCAGCGGCAGGGGGATTGGAAACACCATATATTTT CASGRGIGNTIYF
TRBD2 17 TRBJ2-1 . TRBV5-1 TGCGCCAGCAGCCCGTGGACTAGCGGGAGGGCCGCCGATGAGCAGTTCTTC CASSPWTSGRAADEQFF
TRBD2 15 TRBJ2-5 . TRBV5-1 TGCGCCAGCAGCTCTACCGGGACTACCGAAGAGACCCAGTACTTC CASSSTGTTEETQYF
TRBD2 15 TRBJ2-5 . TRBV7-9 TGTGCCAGCAGCTTAGCCCTAGCGGACCGGGAGACCCAGTACTTC CASSLALADRETQYF
. 13 TRBJ2-7 . TRBV7-2 TGTGCCAGCAGCCGACAGAACCCCTACGAGCAGTACTTC CASSRQNPYEQYF
. 16 TRBJ2-5 . TRBV6-5 TGTGCCAGCAGTTACGGTGTGGGGGCTATGGGAGAGACCCAGTACTTC CASSYGVGAMGETQYF
. 17 TRBJ2-2 . TRBV30 TGTGCTCGTGACCCCCACGATATGGCGGTAAACACCGGGGAGCTGTTTTTT CARDPHDMAVNTGELFF
TRBD2 13 TRBJ2-5 . TRBV6-1 TGTGCCAGCAGGTCGCTAGCGGAAGAGACCCAGTACTTC CASRSLAEETQYF
. 15 TRBJ1-3 once TRBV9 TGTGCCAGCAGCGAGGGGGGGGCATCAGGAAACACCATATATTTT CASSEGGASGNTIYF
. 15 TRBJ2-5 . TRBV5-4 TGTGCCAGCAGCTTGGGAAGCAGGTCCCAAGAGACCCAGTACTTC CASSLGSRSQETQYF
TRBD2 16 TRBJ2-3 . TRBV7-2 TGTGCCAGCAGCTCAAGCGGGGGGGCGGGCACAGATACGCAGTATTTT CASSSSGGAGTDTQYF
TRBD2 15 TRBJ2-1 . TRBV5-4 TGTGCCAGCAGCTTTCTAGCGGGAGATAAAGATGAGCAGTTCTTC CASSFLAGDKDEQFF
TRBD2 16 TRBJ2-7 once TRBV4-1 TGCGCCAGCAGCCAAGAAAAGGCCGCGGGAGCCTACGAGCAGTACTTC CASSQEKAAGAYEQYF
. 13 TRBJ1-2 few TRBV30 TGTGCCTGGAGTCGAACAGGGCGTGGTGGCTACACCTTC CAWSRTGRGGYTF
TRBD1 16 TRBJ1-2 . TRBV4-3 TGCGCCAGCAGCCGAGAGCCGGGACAGGGTTCAAATGGCTACACCTTC CASSREPGQGSNGYTF
TRBD1 15 TRBJ1-2 . TRBV5-1 TGCGCCAGCAGCAGGGGGACAGGGGCACCTCAGGGCTACACCTTC CASSRGTGAPQGYTF